Listed below are T cell receptor beta chains from one sample, sequenced in a study of shared clonotypes between healthy human individuals. Clones were sequenced by immunoSEQ multiplex PCR, and TCRdb holds only the in-frame ones, with some missing. The data contain about 750,000 clones, around 93% of them singletons. The material sequenced was naive CD8+ T cells sorted from blood. All receptors come from a man aged 25 to 40 in good health. Each CDR3 is given with its conserved first and last residue. The order of the fields is clone size, J gene, V gene, D gene, CDR3 DNA, CDR3 protein. A D gene is named only where the DNA matches it firmly. Clone sizes are given selectively: once, few, many, or a class where the clone is expanded.

abundance: NA
j_gene: TRBJ2-3
v_gene: TRBV19
d_gene: NA
CDR3nt: TGTGCCAGTAGTCCGACGTCCATGGGCACAGATACGCAGTATTTT
CDR3aa: CASSPTSMGTDTQYF

abundance: NA
j_gene: TRBJ2-7
v_gene: TRBV11-2
d_gene: NA
CDR3nt: TGTGCCAGCAGCACTATTGGCGGGTTCGAGCAGTACTTC
CDR3aa: CASSTIGGFEQYF

abundance: NA
j_gene: TRBJ2-7
v_gene: TRBV5-1
d_gene: TRBD1
CDR3nt: TGCGCCAGCAGGGGGACAGCTGGCTACGAGCAGTACTTC
CDR3aa: CASRGTAGYEQYF

abundance: NA
j_gene: TRBJ2-7
v_gene: TRBV14
d_gene: TRBD1
CDR3nt: TGTGCCAGCAGCCACGGGACAGGGGGGTTCTACGAGCAGTACTTC
CDR3aa: CASSHGTGGFYEQYF

abundance: NA
j_gene: TRBJ1-2
v_gene: TRBV5-5
d_gene: NA
CDR3nt: TGTGCCAGCAGCTTGGCATTGACGGCAGACGTCCCCTATGGCTACACCTTC
CDR3aa: CASSLALTADVPYGYTF

abundance: NA
j_gene: TRBJ1-1
v_gene: TRBV10-1
d_gene: NA
CDR3nt: TGCGCCAGCAGTGAGGGGACGGAAATGAACACTGAAGCTTTCTTT
CDR3aa: CASSEGTEMNTEAFF

abundance: NA
j_gene: TRBJ2-7
v_gene: TRBV7-2
d_gene: NA
CDR3nt: TGTGCCAGCAGCTTAGAAGGATGGGAGCAGTACTTC
CDR3aa: CASSLEGWEQYF

abundance: NA
j_gene: TRBJ2-7
v_gene: TRBV7-9
d_gene: NA
CDR3nt: TGTGCCAGCAGCCCGGCGGGGAAATACGAGCAGTACTTC
CDR3aa: CASSPAGKYEQYF

abundance: NA
j_gene: TRBJ1-2
v_gene: TRBV27
d_gene: TRBD1
CDR3nt: TGTGCCAGCAGGGCAGGGGGCACGGACTATGGCTACACCTTC
CDR3aa: CASRAGGTDYGYTF

abundance: NA
j_gene: TRBJ2-7
v_gene: TRBV11-3
d_gene: TRBD2
CDR3nt: TGTGCCAGCAGCTCCACGGCGGGAGGGCCCTACGAGCAGTACTTC
CDR3aa: CASSSTAGGPYEQYF

abundance: NA
j_gene: TRBJ2-5
v_gene: TRBV7-7
d_gene: NA
CDR3nt: TGTGCCAGCAGCTTAGGCAGCTTAGAAGAGACCCAGTACTTC
CDR3aa: CASSLGSLEETQYF

abundance: NA
j_gene: TRBJ2-1
v_gene: TRBV9
d_gene: NA
CDR3nt: TGTGCCAGCAGCGAATTCCCAGTAAATGAGCAGTTCTTC
CDR3aa: CASSEFPVNEQFF

abundance: NA
j_gene: TRBJ2-7
v_gene: TRBV9
d_gene: TRBD1
CDR3nt: TGTGCCAGCAGCGTTAGACAGGGAGCCACCGAGCAGTACTTC
CDR3aa: CASSVRQGATEQYF

abundance: NA
j_gene: TRBJ2-5
v_gene: TRBV4-1
d_gene: TRBD2
CDR3nt: TGCGCCAGCAGCCCTATAGCGGGCCAAGAGACCCAGTACTTC
CDR3aa: CASSPIAGQETQYF

abundance: NA
j_gene: TRBJ2-1
v_gene: TRBV5-1
d_gene: NA
CDR3nt: TGCGCCAGCAGCTTGGGTAGCGGTTCCTACAATGAGCAGTTCTTC
CDR3aa: CASSLGSGSYNEQFF

abundance: NA
j_gene: TRBJ2-1
v_gene: TRBV4-1
d_gene: NA
CDR3nt: TGCGCCAGCAGCCAAGTTGGCCGGGGCGACAATGAGCAGTTCTTC
CDR3aa: CASSQVGRGDNEQFF

abundance: NA
j_gene: TRBJ2-1
v_gene: TRBV10-3
d_gene: NA
CDR3nt: TGTGCCATTAGGGTCCACAATGAGCAGTTCTTC
CDR3aa: CAIRVHNEQFF

abundance: NA
j_gene: TRBJ2-1
v_gene: TRBV10-3
d_gene: NA
CDR3nt: TGTGCCATCAGTGTGGCCCAAGTCAATGAGCAGTTCTTC
CDR3aa: CAISVAQVNEQFF

abundance: NA
j_gene: TRBJ1-5
v_gene: TRBV27
d_gene: TRBD1
CDR3nt: TGTGCCAGCCAAGACAGGGTCGATCAGCCCCAGCATTTT
CDR3aa: CASQDRVDQPQHF

abundance: NA
j_gene: TRBJ2-2
v_gene: TRBV29-1
d_gene: TRBD1
CDR3nt: TGCAGCGCTGAACAGGGGGCCGTTGGCGGGGAGCTGTTTTTT
CDR3aa: CSAEQGAVGGELFF

abundance: NA
j_gene: TRBJ2-3
v_gene: TRBV11-2
d_gene: NA
CDR3nt: TGTGCCAGCAGCTTCACTAGTGGCGGGTCCTTCAGCACAGATACGCAGTATTTT
CDR3aa: CASSFTSGGSFSTDTQYF

abundance: once
j_gene: TRBJ2-7
v_gene: TRBV7-8
d_gene: TRBD1
CDR3nt: TGTGCCAGCAGCTACCCCCAAAAGACAGGGATATCCTACGAGCAGTACTTC
CDR3aa: CASSYPQKTGISYEQYF

abundance: NA
j_gene: TRBJ1-4
v_gene: TRBV7-8
d_gene: NA
CDR3nt: TGTGCCAGCAGCTCATTCTCGGGTGAAAAACTGTTTTTT
CDR3aa: CASSSFSGEKLFF

abundance: NA
j_gene: TRBJ2-7
v_gene: TRBV10-1
d_gene: TRBD1
CDR3nt: TGCGCCAGCAGTCCCGGGACAGGGCCCTACGAGCAGTACTTC
CDR3aa: CASSPGTGPYEQYF

abundance: NA
j_gene: TRBJ2-2
v_gene: TRBV6-1
d_gene: NA
CDR3nt: TGTGCCAGCAGTGCCCCCGGGGCTAACACCGGGGAGCTGTTTTTT
CDR3aa: CASSAPGANTGELFF

abundance: NA
j_gene: TRBJ1-1
v_gene: TRBV29-1
d_gene: TRBD1
CDR3nt: TGCAGCGTTGTAGGGGGGACAGGAGCTTTCTTT
CDR3aa: CSVVGGTGAFF

abundance: NA
j_gene: TRBJ2-1
v_gene: TRBV5-1
d_gene: NA
CDR3nt: TGCGCCAGCAGCCAGCCTAGCAACGAGCAGTTCTTC
CDR3aa: CASSQPSNEQFF

abundance: NA
j_gene: TRBJ2-4
v_gene: TRBV6-5
d_gene: TRBD2
CDR3nt: TGTGCCACCAGTGGGGGGAGGGGCAAAAACATTCAGTACTTC
CDR3aa: CATSGGRGKNIQYF

abundance: NA
j_gene: TRBJ1-2
v_gene: TRBV13
d_gene: NA
CDR3nt: TGTGCCAGCAGCTTAGTAACAGGGCCGCAGTATGGCTACACCTTC
CDR3aa: CASSLVTGPQYGYTF

abundance: few
j_gene: TRBJ1-2
v_gene: TRBV5-1
d_gene: NA
CDR3nt: TGCGCCAGCAACGGCTACACCTTC
CDR3aa: CASNGYTF

abundance: NA
j_gene: TRBJ2-5
v_gene: TRBV5-4
d_gene: NA
CDR3nt: TGTGCCAGCAGCCCGTGGGTGGGAGTGGAGACCCAGTACTTC
CDR3aa: CASSPWVGVETQYF

abundance: NA
j_gene: TRBJ2-7
v_gene: TRBV5-1
d_gene: NA
CDR3nt: TGCGCCAGCAGCTTGGGACAGAGCATCTACGAGCAGTACTTC
CDR3aa: CASSLGQSIYEQYF